The clone carrying this TCR beta chain was recorded once. The sample is drawn from a study of a mutant IDH1 vaccine in newly diagnosed glioma. Time point defined: baseline, week 1 (first vaccination visit). Treatment here: pre-vaccination baseline after standard-of-care therapy. Libraries were prepared by immunoSEQ multiplex PCR; TCRdb keeps only in-frame clonotypes and omits some of them. The sample lists about 67,000 clones; over 70% were seen once. This CDR3 has 12 amino acids. The V gene lost 6 bases and the J gene lost 10 bases, with 13 bases spanning the gap. Germline CDR1 reads LNHDA; CDR2 reads SQIVND (reference sequence).

The sequencing used peripheral blood mononuclear cells (PBMCs), collected from a glioma patient treated with radiotherapy, temozolomide or both. The sequence was obtained from a woman between 18 and 29 years old with glioma. Some clones in this sample may be carry-over from other donors' samples. V usage is TRBV19 and J usage is TRBJ2-1; TRBD2 might be the D (5 bases). CDR3 amino acids: CASSERVREQFF. The CDR3 nucleotides read TGTGCCAGTAGCGAGAGGGTAAGAGAGCAGTTCTTC.